This T cell receptor beta chain was identified in a study of blood T cells in healthy people across ages. Regarding the study as a whole: Donor CMV status was unknown, possibly confounding expanded clonotype changes. Diversity estimated from one million T cells was considered an underestimate. Per million T cells, the diversity of TCR beta decreased roughly linearly as age advanced.

A second PCR, run for about 7 to 11 cycles, used a sample-barcoded 5' primer plus a J-beta primer mix. Each sample provided no less than 3 million CDR3-containing paired-end reads. Using its own MiXCR run on the 5' RACE reads, TCRdb lists one record per CDR3 protein. The table records 850,000 to 1,000,000 distinct CDR3 sequences, roughly half of them present only once. This clonotype occurred a few times. Its antigen is unknown. This may be a read error: a much more frequent sequence differs by one nucleotide. The specimen sequenced was blood. The receptor's source is a woman aged 55-75 years in good health.

The CDR3 loop reads CASSQEATQYF. As DNA, the CDR3 is TGTGCCAGCAGCCAAGAGGCGACCCAGTACTTC. V usage is TRBV3-1 and J usage is TRBJ2-7; D ambiguous. The J call is in doubt because the DNA end fits TRBJ2-5 better. The CDR3 is 11 amino acids. Germline V gene lookup returns CDR1 LGHDT and CDR2 YNNKEL (reference sequence).